One sample yielded the 16 T cell receptor beta chains listed below, sequenced in a study of CD8 T cells in ankylosing spondylitis. From the 5' RACE reads, TCRdb called clonotypes with MiXCR, one entry per CDR3 protein. The repertoire holds 210,000 or so distinct CDR3 sequences, with 7% to 10% as singletons. What was sequenced was blood, either unsorted or a sorted T cell fraction (not recorded which). These receptors came from a female donor with ankylosing spondylitis or in good health (not recorded which).

The rearrangement joins TRBV7-2 to TRBJ2-5, with D unclear. Germline values: CDR1 SGHTA, CDR2 FQGNSA. Trimming took 5 bases from V and 5 from J, leaving 9 bases between them. The CDR3 covers 12 residues. In nucleotides, the CDR3 is TGTGCCAGCAGCGAAGATGTGGAGACCCAGTACTTC. Encoded protein: CASSEDVETQYF.

In its sample, this clonotype was seen many times. The chain links TRBV5-1 to TRBJ1-2, with TRBD1 as a possible D gene (5 bases). V lost 4 bases and J lost 8, with 12 bases in between. This CDR3 has 12 residues. From germline, CDR1 is SGHRS and CDR2 YFSETQ. For the CDR3, the DNA is TGCGCCAGCAGCACCGGGGGTGAAGGCTACACCTTC. It encodes CASSTGGEGYTF.

This clonotype was recorded many times. This chain links TRBV4-1 with TRBJ2-7; a possible D gene is TRBD1 (6 bases). Germline V gene lookup returns CDR1 MGHRA and CDR2 YSYEKL. There are 15 residues in the CDR3. The V and J ends lost 1 base and 0 bases respectively, with 10 bases between them. CDR3 sequence reads: CASSQVRGSSYEQYF. CDR3 sequence (DNA): TGCGCCAGCAGCCAAGTCAGGGGCAGCTCCTACGAGCAGTACTTC.

CDR3 region: CAWSTRRASNQPQHF. The DNA of the CDR3 is TGTGCCTGGAGCACCAGGAGGGCTAGCAATCAGCCCCAGCATTTT. The chain joins TRBV30 to TRBJ1-5; D is undetermined. Germline CDR1 is GTSNPN and CDR2 is SVGIG (reference sequence). The V end lost 3 bases, the J end lost 0 bases, and 12 bases lay between the germline ends. The CDR3 contains 15 residues.

This clonotype occurred many times. V is TRBV20-1 and J is TRBJ2-3; possible D gene TRBD2, 6 bases. The V and J ends lost 6 bases and 1 base respectively, with 11 bases between them. There are 13 residues in the CDR3. The germline CDR1 and CDR2 sequences are DFQATT and SNEGSKA (reference sequence). This chain's CDR3 is CSAWPGGTDTQYF. In DNA form, the CDR3 reads TGCAGTGCCTGGCCGGGGGGCACAGATACGCAGTATTTT.

This clonotype came up many times. The gene calls are TRBV5-1 and TRBJ2-3; D unresolved. The CDR3 length is 14 residues. CDR1 and CDR2 (germline): SGHRS, YFSETQ. The V end was cut by 2 bases, the J end by 2 bases, with 9 bases between. In DNA, the CDR3 is TGCGCCAGCAGCTTAGGTACCCTCACAGATACGCAGTATTTT. Its protein product is CASSLGTLTDTQYF.

This clonotype was seen many times. The chain combines TRBV20-1 with TRBJ2-7; TRBD2 matches 12 bases. This CDR3 has 15 amino acids. Looked up from germline, CDR1 is DFQATT and CDR2 is SNEGSKA (reference sequence). After removal of 6 bases from V and 7 bases from J, the junction contained 13 bases not matched to a gene. In DNA form, the CDR3 reads TGCAGTGCCTTCCAGTGGACTAGCGGGACAAGGGAGCAGTACTTC. It translates to CSAFQWTSGTREQYF.

V usage is TRBV4-1 and J usage is TRBJ2-7, with D perhaps TRBD1 (6 bases). Germline assignment: CDR1 MGHRA and CDR2 YSYEKL. The CDR3 spans 15 residues. V dropped 3 bases and J dropped 3 bases, with 15 bases sitting between them. The CDR3 bases are TGCGCCAGCAGCCACGTCAGACAGGCGGTCTACGAGCAGTACTTC. Translated: CASSHVRQAVYEQYF.

This clonotype came up many times. The chain joins TRBV4-3 to TRBJ1-5, with unresolved D. Germline CDR1 is LGHNA and CDR2 is YSLEER. CDR3 length: 15 amino acids. The V and J ends lost 1 base and 3 bases respectively, with 10 bases between them. DNA of the CDR3: TGCGCCAGCAGCCAAGGGGTGGAGAACAATCAGCCCCAGCATTTT. Its protein product is CASSQGVENNQPQHF.

This clonotype was seen many times. The chain employs TRBV3-1 and TRBJ2-1, with D possibly TRBD2 on 5 matching bases. The CDR3 has 15 residues. Germline V gives CDR1 LGHDT, CDR2 YNNKEL (reference sequence). Trimming removed 2 bases from V and 7 bases from J, with 15 bases in between. The CDR3 is CASSQLGTGSNEQFF. The DNA for the CDR3 is TGTGCCAGCAGCCAATTGGGTACGGGATCTAATGAGCAGTTCTTC.

This clonotype has just a few counts. This chain uses TRBV6-9 with TRBJ2-1, with TRBD2 identical over 9 bases. The CDR3 loop spans 18 amino acids. V dropped 8 bases and J dropped 5; count of bases not matched to a gene: 19. Germline assignment: CDR1 MNHGY and CDR2 SVAAGI. In DNA, the CDR3 is TGTGCCAGCCCCGGGGAGCGGGGGGACTTCTATGAAAACAATGAGCAGTTCTTC. It translates to CASPGERGDFYENNEQFF.

This clonotype has a count of ten or more. The gene calls are TRBV12-3 or TRBV12-4 and TRBJ2-1; possible D gene TRBD1, 6 bases. V was cut by 2 bases and J by 7 bases, with 15 bases left in between. The CDR3 is 15 amino acids. CDR3 bases: TGTGCCAGCAGTTTACACCAAGATAGGGGGAATGAGCAGTTCTTC. It encodes CASSLHQDRGNEQFF.

This clonotype was picked up many times. This sequence joins TRBV2 and TRBJ2-1; D is possibly TRBD2 (6 bases). CDR1 is SNHLY, CDR2 FYNNEI, per germline. Trimming removed 3 bases from V and 7 bases from J, with 13 bases in between. The CDR3 spans 14 residues. The CDR3 region is CASSEVLGGNEQFF. The CDR3 DNA reads TGTGCCAGCAGTGAGGTTCTCGGGGGAAATGAGCAGTTCTTC.

This clonotype was seen at least ten times. The chain carries TRBV20-1 and TRBJ2-5; D possibly uses TRBD1 or TRBD2 (5 bases each). This CDR3 has 15 residues. V was pared by 4 bases and J by 1 base, with 16 bases between. Germline V gene data show CDR1 as DFQATT and CDR2 as SNEGSKA (reference sequence). CDR3 nucleotides: TGCAGTGCTACGTCCCTGGGGACCACCCAAGAGACCCAGTACTTC. Amino acids: CSATSLGTTQETQYF.

This clonotype showed up many times. This chain joins TRBV28 and TRBJ2-2; the match to TRBD1 covers 9 bases. Germline values: CDR1 MDHEN, CDR2 SYDVKM. Trimming at V came to 3 bases and at J to 6 bases, leaving 8 bases not matched to a gene. The CDR3 runs to 16 residues. CDR3 region: CASSLSGQGWSGELFF. The CDR3 nucleotides are TGTGCCAGCAGTTTGTCGGGACAGGGATGGTCCGGGGAGCTGTTTTTT.

This clonotype was found many times. The CDR3 region has the DNA TGCAGTGCTAGTGAGGGCCCCCACGAGCAGTACTTC. Protein: CSASEGPHEQYF. The rearrangement uses TRBV20-1 and TRBJ2-7; possibly TRBD2 for D (5 bases). The CDR3 is made up of 12 amino acids. V lost 3 bases to trimming and J lost 5 bases, with 11 bases between them. Germline CDR1 DFQATT, CDR2 SNEGSKA (reference sequence).